This T cell receptor (beta chain) was captured in a study of CD4 T cells in relation to SARS-CoV-2 and coronaviruses. About the study: PBMCs were cultured with antigen for over nine days before TCR beta sequencing. Study results and limitations: In roughly two thirds of donors, memory CD4+ clonotypes crossrecognized SARS-CoV-2 and at least one common cold coronavirus spike.

The CDR3 runs to 16 residues. Trimming removed 5 bases from V and 0 bases from J, with 11 bases in between. Germline-derived CDR1 and CDR2 are SSHAT and FNYEAQ (reference sequence). Regarding this clone: Its antigen is still unknown.

Data came from immunoSEQ multiplex PCR; TCRdb stores just in-frame clones and leaves some out. The sample lists under 25,000 clones; over 75% were seen once. CD4+ T cells from unexposed donors were obtained before the COVID-19 pandemic (2011-2018). The cells were cultured for under 13 days before CD4+ T cells were isolated. Cells permitting, SARS-CoV-2 S/N and four cold-coronavirus spikes were tested on unexposed-donor CD4+ T cells. Each well had about 2.2 million PBMCs in around 5% human AB serum with IL-2. The receptor comes from a human donor in good health. The chain combines TRBV7-7 with TRBJ2-6; D is possibly TRBD1 or TRBD2 (6 bases each). Sequenced input: CD4+ T cells from PBMCs, cultured in vitro. CDR3 nucleotides: TGTGCCAGCAGCCGGGGGCCCGACTCTGGGGCCAACGTCCTGACTTTC. This translates into CASSRGPDSGANVLTF.